This T cell receptor beta chain was captured by sequencing in a study of human T cells and chemical hapten exposure. V shed 4 bases and J 0 bases; nucleotides not matched to a gene: 12. The CDR3 length is 19 residues. Indicated time point: patch test 2, 6 weeks after DPC sensitization. Treatment reported: therapeutic diphenylcyclopropenone sensitization with weekly scalp DPC. Individual cDNA molecules in this library carried unique molecular identifiers. TCRdb used MiXCR to reprocess the RACE reads, holding one entry per CDR3 protein. The sample has 90,000 to 110,000 distinct CDR3 sequences; about a tenth are singletons. Study-wide findings and caveats: The presence of alopecia in the donors means their immune response may differ from healthy people's. With regard to DPC sensitization, TCRs above 1 in 1000 frequency did not change.

This clonotype was seen many times. Its target is unknown. The receptor's source is a woman aged 40 to 55 with alopecia areata. Some clones in this sample may be carry-over from other donors' samples. This specimen consisted of whole blood, obtained in connection with sensitization to the hapten diphenylcyclopropenone (DPC). The V gene is TRBV12-3 or TRBV12-4, the J gene TRBJ1-4; 9 bases align to TRBD1. The CDR3 nucleotides read TGTGCCAGCAGTTCCTACCCCGGGACAGGGTCCGCAACTAATGAAAAACTGTTTTTT. Encoded protein: CASSSYPGTGSATNEKLFF.